This TCR beta chain was profiled in a study of blood T cell dynamics during melanoma immunotherapy. As concerns this clone: Its specificity is not known.

Every bulk PBMC sample received the same 350 ng of DNA. Sequenced by immunoSEQ multiplex PCR; TCRdb stores in-frame clones only, minus some. The data contain about 10,000 clones, approximately 86% of them singletons. Noted time point: week 3, after first cycle of checkpoint inhibitor. Response was assessed by RECIST 1.1 at 12 weeks, except a couple of rapid progressors. Notes on the study in general: It remained unknown if the driving T cell clones were melanoma-specific.

From germline, CDR1 is SNHLY and CDR2 FYNNEI. The junction had 11 bases not matched to a gene; V was cut back by 5 bases and J by 6 bases. CDR3 length: 15 residues. The TCR was taken from a human donor with melanoma. The sample was blood, taken from a patient treated with checkpoint blockade. The rearrangement joins TRBV2 to TRBJ1-2, with TRBD1 matching 8 bases. CDR3 coding DNA: TGTGCCAGCAGTTCAAATGGACAGGGACGAGATGGCTACACCTTC. Amino acid sequence: CASSSNGQGRDGYTF.